The 25 T cell receptor beta chains below were found in one sample sequenced in a study of cytomegalovirus exposure and HLA in healthy donors. The primer mix had 60 Vbeta and 13 Jbeta primers. TCRdb's copy holds only in-frame clones and misses some; the assay was immunoSEQ multiplex PCR. The sample shows about 61,000 clones, roughly 90% of them seen only once. Sequenced: PBMCs. The receptors come from a man aged 25 to 40 in good health and CMV-seropositive.

This clone was seen more than once but under ten times. This chain joins TRBV21-1 and TRBJ1-2. TRBV21-1 is classified as a pseudogene. The CDR3 length is 15 residues. The CDR3 loop is CASSKEDGLNYGYTF. For the CDR3, the DNA is TGTGCCAGCAGCAAAGAGGACGGACTTAACTATGGCTACACCTTC.

The chain employs TRBV28 and TRBJ1-4; D not resolved. The germline CDR1 and CDR2 sequences are MDHEN and SYDVKM. The V end lost 1 base, the J end lost 3 bases, and 12 bases lay between the germline ends. This CDR3 is built from 16 residues. CDR3 residues: CASSLSGDGPNEKLFF. For the CDR3, the DNA is TGTGCCAGCAGTTTATCGGGAGACGGACCTAATGAAAAACTGTTTTTT.

The gene calls are TRBV19 and TRBJ1-1; a weak D match, TRBD1 (6 bases). V was cut by 5 bases and J by 4 bases, with 14 bases left in between. This CDR3 is built from 14 residues. Germline assignment: CDR1 LNHDA and CDR2 SQIVND (reference sequence). The CDR3 DNA sequence: TGTGCCAGTAGTCTGGGGGGGGGCGGCACTGAAGCTTTCTTT. Translating gives CASSLGGGGTEAFF. Filled out from reference TRBV19 and TRBJ1-1, the complete variable domain reads DGGITQSPKYLFRKEGQNVTLSCEQNLNHDAMYWYRQDPGQGLRLIYYSQIVNDFQKGDIAEGYSVSREKKESFPLTVTSAQKNPTAFYLCASSLGGGGTEAFFGQGTRLTVV.

The chain recombines TRBV21-1 with TRBJ1-3; the table's D gene call, TRBD1, was not cross checked with the DNA. TRBV21-1 is reported as a pseudogene. This CDR3 contains 16 residues. The CDR3 region is CASSIKNRSSGNTIYF. CDR3 DNA sequence: TGTGCCAGCAGCATAAAGAACAGGAGCTCTGGAAACACCATATATTTT.

V usage is TRBV6-1 and J usage is TRBJ1-4; D uncertain. Trimming shortened V by 8 bases and J by 8 bases, and 15 bases separated the two germline ends. This CDR3 comprises 13 residues. The germline CDR1 and CDR2 sequences are MNHNS and SASEGT. CDR3 amino acids: CASVRTSGEKLFF. CDR3 nucleotides: TGTGCCAGCGTAAGGACGTCGGGGGAAAAACTGTTTTTT.

The V call is TRBV18, the J call TRBJ2-5; D unresolved. The J call is in doubt because the DNA end fits TRBJ2-7 better. CDR3 length: 11 amino acids. Per germline, CDR1 KGHSH and CDR2 LQKENI. CDR3 DNA: TGTGCCAGCTCCGACACCTACGAGCAGTACTTC. It specifies CASSDTYEQYF.

This clone was detected only once. The rearrangement uses TRBV28 and TRBJ1-4; D unresolved. Germline-derived CDR1 and CDR2 are MDHEN and SYDVKM. Deletions cut 2 bases from V and 4 bases from J, with 17 bases between. The CDR3 is 17 amino acids. The CDR3 loop reads CASSLSQLTEFNEKLFF. The CDR3 coding sequence is TGTGCCAGCAGTTTAAGCCAACTTACGGAGTTTAATGAAAAACTGTTTTTT.

The chain's CDR3 is CASSRERLNTEAFF. DNA for the CDR3: TGTGCCAGCAGTAGGGAGAGGTTGAACACTGAAGCTTTCTTT. This chain joins TRBV6-1 and TRBJ1-1; D ambiguous. CDR1 and CDR2 from the germline V gene are MNHNS and SASEGT. Trimming took 5 bases from V and 0 from J, leaving 10 bases between them. The CDR3 length is 14 residues.

This sequence joins TRBV6-1 and TRBJ2-1; TRBD2 matches 10 bases. The CDR3 sequence is 15 residues long. Germline V lookup: CDR1 MNHNS, CDR2 SASEGT. The V gene end was trimmed by 1 base and the J gene end by 4 bases; junction bases not matched to a gene: 1. CDR3 nucleotides: TGTGCCAGCAGTGAAGGGACTAGCGGATACAATGAGCAGTTCTTC. Residues: CASSEGTSGYNEQFF.

The rearrangement joins TRBV4-3 to TRBJ2-7, with 10 positions matching TRBD2. From germline, CDR1 is LGHNA and CDR2 YSLEER. The CDR3 loop spans 16 amino acids. V lost 4 bases, J lost 2 bases, and 8 bases stayed unmatched. CDR3 residues: CASSLAGTSVTYEQYF. Written as DNA, the CDR3 is TGCGCCAGCAGCCTGGCCGGGACTAGCGTCACCTACGAGCAGTACTTC.

The chain joins TRBV7-2 to TRBJ1-4; no definite D call. The V end was cut by 4 bases, the J end by 4 bases, with 10 bases between. There are 14 residues in the CDR3. Germline CDR1 reads SGHTA; CDR2 reads FQGNSA. The CDR3 here is CASSSGVNNEKLFF. The CDR3, as DNA: TGTGCCAGCAGCTCCGGGGTTAATAATGAAAAACTGTTTTTT.

The count of this clone is one. The chain joins TRBV25-1 to TRBJ2-1; TRBD2 matches 10 bases. V was clipped by 1 base and J by 2 bases; unmatched bases: 5. This CDR3 comprises 17 residues. Germline CDR1 MGHDK, CDR2 SYGVNS. The CDR3 loop reads CASSESQLAGTYNEQFF. CDR3 nucleotides: TGTGCCAGCAGTGAATCCCAACTAGCGGGAACCTACAATGAGCAGTTCTTC.

This clone turned up a few times. The chain employs TRBV5-4 and TRBJ2-7, with 8 nucleotides matching TRBD1. J gave up 4 bases and V 4 bases, and 10 bases lay outside the gene matches. The CDR3 runs 15 residues. Looked up from germline, CDR1 is SGHNT and CDR2 is YYREEE (reference sequence). The CDR3, as DNA: TGTGCCAGCAGCCCCCGACAGGGGACTGGATACGAGCAGTACTTC. Translated, it gives CASSPRQGTGYEQYF.

The rearrangement joins TRBV7-6 to TRBJ2-2, with 9 bases matching TRBD1. J lost 7 bases, V lost 1 base, and 4 bases had no gene match. Germline V gene sequence: CDR1 SGHVS, CDR2 FNYEAQ. CDR3 length: 15 residues. The CDR3 is CASSLVQGAIGELFF. DNA for the CDR3: TGTGCCAGCAGCTTAGTACAGGGGGCAATCGGGGAGCTGTTTTTT.

This rearrangement joins TRBV2 to TRBJ2-2, with D tentatively TRBD1 (5 bases). V lost 7 bases and J lost 2, with 11 bases in between. The CDR3 has 14 amino acids. The V gene's germline CDR1 is SNHLY and CDR2 FYNNEI. The chain's CDR3 is CASKYRINTGELFF. CDR3 bases: TGTGCCAGCAAATACAGGATTAACACCGGGGAGCTGTTTTTT.

V and J are TRBV9 and TRBJ2-5; weak D call: TRBD2 (5 bases). The germline CDR1 and CDR2 sequences are SGDLS and YYNGEE. The CDR3 sequence is 15 residues long. Trimming left V 1 base short and J 0 bases short, with 10 bases between. CDR3 loop: CASSVTSGDQETQYF. The DNA for the CDR3 is TGTGCCAGCAGCGTAACCTCCGGGGACCAAGAGACCCAGTACTTC.

The chain combines TRBV19 with TRBJ2-7; weak D call: TRBD1 (8 bases). CDR3 size: 13 residues. Germline values: CDR1 LNHDA, CDR2 SQIVND (reference sequence). The V end lost 6 bases, the J end lost 6 bases, and 15 bases lay between the germline ends. The CDR3 nucleotides are TGTGCCAGTAGCAGGAACAGGGGGGGCGAGCAGTACTTC. This translates into CASSRNRGGEQYF.

This clone was picked up one time. The chain has TRBV14 and TRBJ2-1; a possible D gene is TRBD1 (6 bases). The CDR3 runs to 13 residues. Germline V CDR1 and CDR2: SGHDN, FVKESK. Between the trimmed V and J ends, which lost 7 bases and 2 bases, there was a span of 9 bases. The CDR3 protein is CASNGQTYNEQFF. The CDR3 nucleotides read TGTGCCAGCAATGGACAGACCTACAATGAGCAGTTCTTC.

The genes are TRBV7-9 and TRBJ2-2; 10 nucleotides line up with TRBD2. This CDR3 contains 15 residues. Germline CDR1 and CDR2: SEHNR and FQNEAQ (reference sequence). V was pared by 2 bases and J by 5 bases, with 2 bases of the junction left unmatched. CDR3 bases: TGTGCCAGCAGCTTACTAGCGGGAGTTACCGGGGAGCTGTTTTTT. This gives the protein CASSLLAGVTGELFF.

The chain couples TRBV19 to TRBJ2-7, with D possibly TRBD2 on 6 matching bases. V shed 6 bases and J shed 5 bases, with 11 bases lying between them. The CDR3 is 12 amino acids. Germline CDR1 is LNHDA and CDR2 is SQIVND (reference sequence). CDR3 amino acids: CASSRPGDEQYF. In DNA, the CDR3 is TGTGCCAGTAGCCGACCGGGGGACGAGCAGTACTTC.

In this sample, this clone turned up a few times. This sequence joins TRBV5-1 and TRBJ2-2; 7 nucleotides agree with TRBD2. The CDR3 has 15 residues. From germline, CDR1 is SGHRS and CDR2 YFSETQ. Trimming cost V 1 base and J 4 bases; bases outside gene matches: 4. CDR3 sequence (DNA): TGCGCCAGCAGCTTGAGCGGGATATCCACCGGGGAGCTGTTTTTT. Encoded protein: CASSLSGISTGELFF. The full variable domain, rest sourced from reference TRBV5-1 and TRBJ2-2, is KAGVTQTPRYLIKTRGQQVTLSCSPISGHRSVSWYQQTPGQGLQFLFEYFSETQRNKGNFPGRFSGRQFSNSRSEMNVSTLELGDSALYLCASSLSGISTGELFFGEGSRLTVL.

This rearrangement joins TRBV7-9 to TRBJ2-1; 8 nucleotides match TRBD2. CDR1 SEHNR and CDR2 FQNEAQ come from the germline V gene (reference sequence). Trimming took 4 bases from V and 4 from J; bases not matched to a gene: 12. The CDR3 totals 17 residues. This chain's CDR3 is CASSSPRGREEYNEQFF. The CDR3 DNA is TGTGCCAGCAGCTCACCCCGGGGGCGGGAGGAGTACAATGAGCAGTTCTTC.

The chain uses TRBV4-1 and TRBJ2-1, with a tentative D call TRBD1 (6 bases). Germline-derived CDR1 and CDR2 are MGHRA and YSYEKL. V lost 2 bases and J 5 bases, leaving 13 bases between the germline ends. There are 15 residues in the CDR3. The CDR3 loop reads CASSQTDRPDNEQFF. The CDR3 coding sequence is TGCGCCAGCAGCCAAACGGACAGACCCGACAATGAGCAGTTCTTC.

V usage is TRBV5-1 and J usage is TRBJ2-3, with D unclear. Trimming shortened V by 0 bases and J by 2 bases, and 10 bases separated the two germline ends. The CDR3 totals 15 residues. Germline CDR1 and CDR2: SGHRS and YFSETQ. In DNA form, the CDR3 reads TGCGCCAGCAGCTTGGAACAGAGCAACACAGATACGCAGTATTTT. This sequence encodes CASSLEQSNTDTQYF.

The CDR3 reads CASSLAKAGSASSYNEQFF. DNA for the CDR3: TGCGCCAGCAGCTTGGCCAAAGCGGGATCCGCTAGCTCCTACAATGAGCAGTTCTTC. The genes are TRBV5-1 and TRBJ2-1; the match to TRBD2 covers 7 bases. Germline V CDR1 and CDR2: SGHRS, YFSETQ. The CDR3 totals 19 residues. V was pared by 0 bases and J by 0 bases, with 12 bases of the junction left unmatched.